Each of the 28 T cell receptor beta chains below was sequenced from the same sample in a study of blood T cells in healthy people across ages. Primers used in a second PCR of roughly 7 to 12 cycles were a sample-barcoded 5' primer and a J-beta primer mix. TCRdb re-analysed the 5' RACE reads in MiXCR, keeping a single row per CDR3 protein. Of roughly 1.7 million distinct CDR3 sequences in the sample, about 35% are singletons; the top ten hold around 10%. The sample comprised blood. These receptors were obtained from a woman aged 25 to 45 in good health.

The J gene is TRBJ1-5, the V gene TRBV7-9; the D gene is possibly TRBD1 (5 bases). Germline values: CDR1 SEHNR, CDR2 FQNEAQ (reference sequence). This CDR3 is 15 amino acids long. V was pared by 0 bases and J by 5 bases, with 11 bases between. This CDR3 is CASSLAVGADQPQHF. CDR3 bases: TGTGCCAGCAGCTTAGCGGTTGGGGCCGATCAGCCCCAGCATTTT.

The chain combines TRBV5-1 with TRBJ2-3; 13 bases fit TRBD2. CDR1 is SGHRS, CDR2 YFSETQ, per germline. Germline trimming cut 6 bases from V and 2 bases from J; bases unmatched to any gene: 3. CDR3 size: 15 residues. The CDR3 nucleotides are TGCGCCAGCAAGACTAGCGGGAGGTTCACAGATACGCAGTATTTT. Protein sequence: CASKTSGRFTDTQYF.

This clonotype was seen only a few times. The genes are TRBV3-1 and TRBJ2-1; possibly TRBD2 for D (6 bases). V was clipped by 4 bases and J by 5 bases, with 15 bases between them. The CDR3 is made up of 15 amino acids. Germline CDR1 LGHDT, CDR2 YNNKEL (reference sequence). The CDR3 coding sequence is TGTGCCAGCAGCCGAGAAGCGGGTTCTAACAATGAGCAGTTCTTC. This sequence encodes CASSREAGSNNEQFF.

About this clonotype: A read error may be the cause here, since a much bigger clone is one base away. This CDR3 is CSARENSYNEQFF. CDR3 nucleotide sequence: TGCAGTGCTAGGGAGAACTCCTACAATGAGCAGTTCTTC. V gene TRBV20-1 combines with J gene TRBJ2-1; no clear D gene. Deletions cut 3 bases from V and 0 bases from J, with 6 bases between. CDR3 length: 13 amino acids. Germline loops: CDR1 DFQATT, CDR2 SNEGSKA (reference sequence).

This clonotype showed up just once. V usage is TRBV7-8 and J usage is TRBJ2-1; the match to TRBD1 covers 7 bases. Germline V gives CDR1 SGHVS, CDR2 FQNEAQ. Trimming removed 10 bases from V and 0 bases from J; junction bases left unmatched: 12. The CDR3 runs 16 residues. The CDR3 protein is CAISRGGTVSYNEQFF. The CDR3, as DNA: TGTGCCATATCAAGAGGGGGCACCGTCTCCTACAATGAGCAGTTCTTC.

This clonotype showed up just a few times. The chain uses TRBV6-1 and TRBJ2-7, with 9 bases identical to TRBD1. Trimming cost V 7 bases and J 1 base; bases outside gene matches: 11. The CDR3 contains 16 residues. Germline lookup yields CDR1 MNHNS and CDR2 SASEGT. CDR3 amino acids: CASMWVTTGGSYEQYF. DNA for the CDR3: TGTGCCAGCATGTGGGTGACGACAGGGGGGTCCTACGAGCAGTACTTC.

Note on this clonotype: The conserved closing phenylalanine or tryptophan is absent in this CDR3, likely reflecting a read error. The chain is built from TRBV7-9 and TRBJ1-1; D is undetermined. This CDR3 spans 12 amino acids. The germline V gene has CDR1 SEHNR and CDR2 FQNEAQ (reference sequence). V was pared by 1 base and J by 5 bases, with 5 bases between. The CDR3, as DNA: TGTGCCAGCAGCTTAGGGGAGACTGAAGCTTTCTCT. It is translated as CASSLGETEAFS.

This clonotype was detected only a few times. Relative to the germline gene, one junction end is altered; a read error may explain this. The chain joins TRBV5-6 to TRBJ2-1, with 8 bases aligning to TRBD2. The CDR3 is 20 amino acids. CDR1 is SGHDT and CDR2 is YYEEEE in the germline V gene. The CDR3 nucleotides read TGTGCCGGCAGCTCCCGACCCATCGTCCGCGGGAGGAAAACCTACAATGAGCAGTTCTTC. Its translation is CAGSSRPIVRGRKTYNEQFF.

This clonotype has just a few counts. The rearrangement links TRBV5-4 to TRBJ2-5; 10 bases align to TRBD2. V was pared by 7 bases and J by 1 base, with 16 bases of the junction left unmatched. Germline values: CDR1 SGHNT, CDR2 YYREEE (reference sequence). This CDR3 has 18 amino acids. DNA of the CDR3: TGTGCCAGCCGCCTAGGGGCTAGCGGGGGCCTGCTCCAAGAGACCCAGTACTTC. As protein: CASRLGASGGLLQETQYF.

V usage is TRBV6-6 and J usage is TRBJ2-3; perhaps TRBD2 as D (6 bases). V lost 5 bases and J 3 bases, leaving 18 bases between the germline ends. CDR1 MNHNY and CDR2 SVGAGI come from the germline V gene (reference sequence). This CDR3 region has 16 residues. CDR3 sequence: CASSPRVSGGTDTQYF. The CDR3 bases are TGTGCCAGCAGTCCGCGGGTTAGCGGTGGGACAGATACGCAGTATTTT.

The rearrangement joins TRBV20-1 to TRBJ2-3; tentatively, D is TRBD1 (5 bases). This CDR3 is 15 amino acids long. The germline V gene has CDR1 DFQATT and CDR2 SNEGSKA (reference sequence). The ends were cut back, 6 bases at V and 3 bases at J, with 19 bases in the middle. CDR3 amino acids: CSADLVCRETDTQYF. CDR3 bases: TGCAGTGCCGATCTCGTCTGCAGGGAAACAGATACGCAGTATTTT.

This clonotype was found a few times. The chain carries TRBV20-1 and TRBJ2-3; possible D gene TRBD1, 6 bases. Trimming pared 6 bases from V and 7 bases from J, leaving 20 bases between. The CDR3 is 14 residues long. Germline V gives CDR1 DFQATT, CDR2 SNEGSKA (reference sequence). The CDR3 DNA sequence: TGCAGTGCGCAGCCAGGGGCGGGCAGGAATACGCAGTATTTT. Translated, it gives CSAQPGAGRNTQYF.

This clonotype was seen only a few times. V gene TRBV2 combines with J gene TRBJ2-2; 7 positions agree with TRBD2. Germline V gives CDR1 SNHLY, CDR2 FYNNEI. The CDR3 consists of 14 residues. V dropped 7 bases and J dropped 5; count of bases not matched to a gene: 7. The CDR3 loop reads CASNERGLTGELFF. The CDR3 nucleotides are TGTGCCAGCAACGAGCGGGGCCTTACCGGGGAGCTGTTTTTT.

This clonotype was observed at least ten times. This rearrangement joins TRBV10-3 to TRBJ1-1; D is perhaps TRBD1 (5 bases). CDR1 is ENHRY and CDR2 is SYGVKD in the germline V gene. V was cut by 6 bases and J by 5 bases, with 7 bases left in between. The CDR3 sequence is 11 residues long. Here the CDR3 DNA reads TGTGCCATCAGGCAGGGAACTGAAGCTTTCTTT. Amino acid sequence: CAIRQGTEAFF.

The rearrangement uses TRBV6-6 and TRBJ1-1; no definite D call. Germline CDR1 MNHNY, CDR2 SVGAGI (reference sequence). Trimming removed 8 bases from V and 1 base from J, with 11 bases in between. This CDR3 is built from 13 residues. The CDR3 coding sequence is TGTGCCAGCGCCCGGACGGAGAACACTGAAGCTTTCTTT. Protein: CASARTENTEAFF.

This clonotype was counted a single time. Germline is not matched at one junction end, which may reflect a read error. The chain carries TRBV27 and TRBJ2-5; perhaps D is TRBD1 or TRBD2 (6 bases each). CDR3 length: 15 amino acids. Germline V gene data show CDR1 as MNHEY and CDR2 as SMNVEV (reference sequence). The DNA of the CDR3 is TGTGCCAGCAGTGCCCCGGGGGCACTACAAGGGACCCAGTACTTC. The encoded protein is CASSAPGALQGTQYF.

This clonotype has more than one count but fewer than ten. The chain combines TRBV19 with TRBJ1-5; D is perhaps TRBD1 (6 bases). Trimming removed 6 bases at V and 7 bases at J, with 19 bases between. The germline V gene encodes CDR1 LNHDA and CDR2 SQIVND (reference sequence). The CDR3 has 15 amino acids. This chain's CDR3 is CASSPLAGARQPQHF. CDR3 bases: TGTGCCAGTAGCCCACTGGCAGGGGCGCGGCAGCCCCAGCATTTT.

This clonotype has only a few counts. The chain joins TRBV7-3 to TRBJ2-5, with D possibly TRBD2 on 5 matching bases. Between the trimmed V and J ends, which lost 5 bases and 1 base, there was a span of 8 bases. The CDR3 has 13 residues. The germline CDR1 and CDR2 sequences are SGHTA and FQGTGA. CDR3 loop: CASSKGGQETQYF. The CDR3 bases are TGTGCCAGCAGCAAAGGAGGCCAAGAGACCCAGTACTTC.

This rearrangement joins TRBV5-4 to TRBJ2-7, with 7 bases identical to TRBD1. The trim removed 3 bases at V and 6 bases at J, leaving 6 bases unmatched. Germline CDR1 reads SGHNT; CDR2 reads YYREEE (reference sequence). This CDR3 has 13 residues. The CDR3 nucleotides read TGTGCCAGCAGCTCAAACGGGGACAGCGAGCAGTACTTC. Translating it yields CASSSNGDSEQYF.

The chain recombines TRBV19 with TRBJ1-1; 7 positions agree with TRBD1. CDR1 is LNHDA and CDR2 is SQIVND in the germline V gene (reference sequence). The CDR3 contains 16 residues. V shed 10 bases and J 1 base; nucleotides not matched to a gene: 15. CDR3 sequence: CATFSSGDSSNTEAFF. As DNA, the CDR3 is TGTGCCACCTTTTCTAGCGGGGACAGCTCGAACACTGAAGCTTTCTTT.

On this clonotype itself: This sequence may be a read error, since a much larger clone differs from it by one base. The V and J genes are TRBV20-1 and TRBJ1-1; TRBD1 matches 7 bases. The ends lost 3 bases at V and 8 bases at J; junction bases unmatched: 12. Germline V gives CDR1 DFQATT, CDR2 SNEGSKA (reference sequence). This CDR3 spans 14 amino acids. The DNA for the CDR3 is TGCAGTGCTAGGGACGCCGGGACAGAGAAGGAAGCTTTCTTT. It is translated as CSARDAGTEKEAFF.

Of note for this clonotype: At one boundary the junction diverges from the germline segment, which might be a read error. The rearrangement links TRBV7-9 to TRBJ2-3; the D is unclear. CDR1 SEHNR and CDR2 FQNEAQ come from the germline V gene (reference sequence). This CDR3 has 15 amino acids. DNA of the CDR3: TGTGCCAGCAGCTTACAAGGTCCACGCACGGATACGCAGTATTTT. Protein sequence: CASSLQGPRTDTQYF.

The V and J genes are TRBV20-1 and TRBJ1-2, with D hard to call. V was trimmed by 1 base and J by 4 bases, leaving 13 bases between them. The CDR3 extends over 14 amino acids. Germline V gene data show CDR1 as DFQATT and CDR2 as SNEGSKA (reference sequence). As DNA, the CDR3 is TGCAGTGCTAGAGTGACTTCCGGGCTCTATGGCTACACCTTC. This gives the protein CSARVTSGLYGYTF.

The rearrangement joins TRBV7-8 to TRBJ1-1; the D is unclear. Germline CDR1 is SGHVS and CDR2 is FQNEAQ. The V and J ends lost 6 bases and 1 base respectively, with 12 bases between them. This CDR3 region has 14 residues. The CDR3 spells CASRGSGRNTEAFF. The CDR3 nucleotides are TGTGCCAGCAGAGGGTCTGGGAGGAACACTGAAGCTTTCTTT.

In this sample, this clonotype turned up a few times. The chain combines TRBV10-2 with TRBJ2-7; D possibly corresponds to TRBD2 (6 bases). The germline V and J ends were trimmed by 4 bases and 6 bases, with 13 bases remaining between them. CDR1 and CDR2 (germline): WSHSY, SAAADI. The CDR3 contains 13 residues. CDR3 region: CASSGNGGGEQYF. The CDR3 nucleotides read TGCGCCAGCAGTGGGAACGGGGGAGGCGAGCAGTACTTC.

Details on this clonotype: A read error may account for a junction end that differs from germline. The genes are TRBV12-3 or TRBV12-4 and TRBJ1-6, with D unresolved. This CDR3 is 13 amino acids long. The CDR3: CTSSPPGNSPLHF. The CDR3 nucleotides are TGTACCAGCAGCCCCCCGGGGAATTCACCCCTCCACTTT.

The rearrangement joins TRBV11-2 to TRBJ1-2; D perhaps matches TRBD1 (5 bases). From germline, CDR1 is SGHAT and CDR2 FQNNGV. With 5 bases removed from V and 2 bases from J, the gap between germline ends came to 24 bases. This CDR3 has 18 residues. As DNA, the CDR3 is TGTGCCAGCAGCACCCAACGGGACTCACGTACCCTAAACTATGGCTACACCTTC. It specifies CASSTQRDSRTLNYGYTF.

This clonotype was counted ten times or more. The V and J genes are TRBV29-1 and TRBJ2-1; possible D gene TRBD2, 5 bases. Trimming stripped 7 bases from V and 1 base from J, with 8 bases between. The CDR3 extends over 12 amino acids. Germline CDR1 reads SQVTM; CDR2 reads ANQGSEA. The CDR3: CSAERSYNEQFF. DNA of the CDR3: TGCAGCGCCGAGCGGTCCTACAATGAGCAGTTCTTC.